A single sample gave rise to the 7 T cell receptor beta chains below, sequenced in a study of blood T cell repertoires in COVID-19. Using immunoSEQ multiplex PCR, the repertoire was profiled, and TCRdb retains in-frame clones only, with some absent. The table records 300,000 or so clones, about 87% of them present only once. Sequencing used peripheral blood. These receptors originate from a woman between 40 and 55 years old with acute or convalescent COVID-19.

This clone was found a few times. This chain joins TRBV6-6 and TRBJ1-2; 9 positions match TRBD1. In germline, CDR1 is MNHNY, CDR2 SVGAGI (reference sequence). Germline trimming cut 5 bases from V and 3 bases from J; bases unmatched to any gene: 10. This CDR3 comprises 16 residues. CDR3 protein: CASSRRRTGDHYGYTF. DNA of the CDR3: TGTGCCAGCAGTAGAAGGCGGACAGGGGATCACTATGGCTACACCTTC.

Turning to this clone: Within the sample, other DNA sequences also encode this same CDR3. The chain combines TRBV27 with TRBJ1-2; weak D call: TRBD1 (6 bases). Germline V gene lookup returns CDR1 MNHEY and CDR2 SMNVEV (reference sequence). V dropped 2 bases and J dropped 4 bases, with 8 bases sitting between them. The CDR3 sequence is 13 residues long. The CDR3 bases are TGTGCCAGCAGTTTACGAGGGGGCTATGGCTACACCTTC. Translating gives CASSLRGGYGYTF.

This chain uses TRBV5-1 with TRBJ1-3; D is possibly TRBD1 (5 bases). This CDR3 has 14 residues. Germline lookup yields CDR1 SGHRS and CDR2 YFSETQ. Between the trimmed V and J ends, which lost 3 bases and 2 bases, there was a span of 9 bases. CDR3 DNA: TGCGCCAGCAGCTCGGACATTGCTGGAAACACCATATATTTT. It translates to CASSSDIAGNTIYF. Filled out from reference TRBV5-1 and TRBJ1-3, the complete variable domain reads KAGVTQTPRYLIKTRGQQVTLSCSPISGHRSVSWYQQTPGQGLQFLFEYFSETQRNKGNFPGRFSGRQFSNSRSEMNVSTLELGDSALYLCASSSDIAGNTIYFGEGSWLTVV.

V usage is TRBV5-1 and J usage is TRBJ1-1; D is uncertain. The germline V gene has CDR1 SGHRS and CDR2 YFSETQ. The CDR3 is 14 amino acids. V was trimmed by 0 bases and J by 5 bases, leaving 11 bases between them. The CDR3 here is CASSLGGGRTEAFF. Written as DNA, the CDR3 is TGCGCCAGCAGCTTGGGGGGAGGCAGGACTGAAGCTTTCTTT.

A remark on this clone: Possible read error: a much larger clone is one base away. The chain recombines TRBV5-4 with TRBJ2-3, with 10 nucleotides matching TRBD2. Germline V lookup: CDR1 SGHNT, CDR2 YYREEE (reference sequence). V lost 4 bases, J lost 1 base, and 0 bases stayed unmatched. The CDR3 length is 14 residues. The CDR3 region has the DNA TGTGCCAGCAGCCTAGCGGGGGGCACAGATACGCAGTATTTT. It translates to CASSLAGGTDTQYF.

The V and J genes are TRBV25-1 and TRBJ2-1, with D possibly being TRBD1 (8 bases). The CDR3 loop spans 14 amino acids. Trimming removed 6 bases at V and 3 bases at J, with 12 bases between. Germline CDR1 reads MGHDK; CDR2 reads SYGVNS. DNA of the CDR3: TGTGCCAGCAGAACAGGGGGGGTCTACAATGAGCAGTTCTTC. The encoded protein is CASRTGGVYNEQFF.

V gene TRBV5-1 combines with J gene TRBJ1-1, with D possibly TRBD1 on 6 matching bases. The V end was cut by 0 bases, the J end by 1 base, with 13 bases between. There are 16 residues in the CDR3. Germline assignment: CDR1 SGHRS and CDR2 YFSETQ. The CDR3 loop reads CASSLDPGQPNTEAFF. Written as DNA, the CDR3 is TGCGCCAGCAGCTTGGACCCCGGACAGCCGAACACTGAAGCTTTCTTT.